The 4 T cell receptor beta chains given below trace back to one sample, sequenced in a study of T-cell memory formation after mild COVID-19. TCRdb re-derived calls from the 5' RACE reads in MiXCR, one entry per CDR3 protein. The sample has about 290,000 distinct CDR3 sequences, more than 15% seen once; the top ten hold 22%. The sample consisted of PBMCs or a T cell subset sorted from them (not recorded which). The source is a man aged 18 to 29 who had mild COVID-19 (a few samples of this study predate the infection). Cell type and time point are not known.

A few counts support this clonotype. The chain uses TRBV10-3 and TRBJ1-2, with D maybe TRBD1 (5 bases). Germline lookup yields CDR1 ENHRY and CDR2 SYGVKD. V was clipped by 1 base and J by 11 bases, with 17 bases between them. The length of the CDR3 is 14 residues. CDR3 nucleotides: TGTGCCATCAGTGAGTGGGACCGCAAATCGCGGTACACCTTC. Its protein is CAISEWDRKSRYTF.

This clonotype was recorded a few times. The chain is built from TRBV6-6 and TRBJ2-6; a possible D gene is TRBD1 (5 bases). CDR3 length equals 18 residues. The V gene's germline CDR1 is MNHNY and CDR2 SVGAGI (reference sequence). Between the trimmed V and J ends, which lost 5 bases and 9 bases, there was a span of 26 bases. The DNA of the CDR3 is TGTGCCAGCAGTCCCAGGAATACGCAGGGTTGGGCTTACAACGTCCTGACTTTC. It yields the protein CASSPRNTQGWAYNVLTF.

This chain uses TRBV2 with TRBJ2-4; D remains unclear. The length of the CDR3 is 11 residues. The V end lost 6 bases, the J end lost 6 bases, and 6 bases lay between the germline ends. Germline V CDR1 and CDR2: SNHLY, FYNNEI. The CDR3 loop reads CASRGANIQYF. The CDR3 nucleotides are TGTGCCAGCAGGGGCGCAAACATTCAGTACTTC.

DNA of the CDR3: TGTGCCAGGGCCCCTGGGAGGGGAAGCTCCTACGAGCAGTACGTC. Protein sequence: CARAPGRGSSYEQYV. This sequence joins TRBV11-3 and TRBJ2-7; 7 nucleotides match TRBD2. Germline CDR1 is SGHNT and CDR2 is YENEEA. CDR3 size: 15 residues. V was clipped by 9 bases and J by 0 bases; unmatched bases: 11.